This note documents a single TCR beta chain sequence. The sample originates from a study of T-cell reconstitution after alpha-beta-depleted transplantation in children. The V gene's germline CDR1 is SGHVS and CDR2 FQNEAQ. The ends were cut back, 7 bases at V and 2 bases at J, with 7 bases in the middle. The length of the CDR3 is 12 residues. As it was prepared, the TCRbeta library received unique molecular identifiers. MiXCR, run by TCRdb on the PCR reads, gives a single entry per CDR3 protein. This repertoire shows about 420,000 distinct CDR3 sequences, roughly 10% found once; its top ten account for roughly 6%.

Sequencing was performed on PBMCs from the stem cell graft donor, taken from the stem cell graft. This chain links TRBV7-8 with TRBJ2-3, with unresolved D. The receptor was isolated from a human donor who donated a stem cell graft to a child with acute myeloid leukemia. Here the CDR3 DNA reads TGTGCCAGCAACGAAAACACAGATACGCAGTATTTT. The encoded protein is CASNENTDTQYF.